This is a list of T cell receptor beta chains from one sample in a study of human T cells and chemical hapten exposure. TCRdb analysed the RACE reads with MiXCR anew, one entry per CDR3 protein. This repertoire shows under 90,000 distinct CDR3 sequences, nearly 10% found once; its top ten account for around 3.9%. Material: whole blood, obtained in connection with sensitization to the hapten diphenylcyclopropenone (DPC). These TCRs come from a woman in her 40s with alopecia areata. Some clones in this sample may be carry-over from other donors' samples. Each CDR3 is given with its conserved first and last residue. The D gene is left open where the match is weak. The size of a clone is reported for some rows only, either as once, few or many, or as a class for expanded clones.

D	J	V	length	size	DNA	CDR3
.	TRBJ2-7	TRBV27	12	many	TGTGCCGTGCGGGGACTCTCCTACGAGCAGTACTTC	CAVRGLSYEQYF
TRBD1	TRBJ2-7	TRBV29-1	13	few	TGCAGCTACACATCGGACAGGGGCTACGAGCAGTACTTC	CSYTSDRGYEQYF
TRBD2	TRBJ2-1	TRBV6-6	16	.	TGTGCCAGCAGTACCCCCCCTAGCGGGGGATACAATGAGCAGTTCTTC	CASSTPPSGGYNEQFF
.	TRBJ2-1	TRBV4-1	14	many	TGCGCCAGCAGCCAAGAGTACAGAAACAATGAGCAGTTCTTC	CASSQEYRNNEQFF
.	TRBJ1-2	TRBV7-2	19	few	TGTGCCAGCAGCCCAATTCAAGCAACCCCGGGACACCTAGGGCATGGCTACACCTTC	CASSPIQATPGHLGHGYTF
TRBD1	TRBJ2-7	TRBV27	13	few	TGTGCCAGCAGCCTCTCGGGACAGTACGAGCAGTACTTC	CASSLSGQYEQYF
.	TRBJ2-7	TRBV5-1	18	.	TGCGCCAGCAGCTTCGTCCCCTCCGGGACACCCAGCTCCTACGAGCAGTACTTC	CASSFVPSGTPSSYEQYF
.	TRBJ1-1	TRBV18	13	.	TGTGCCAGCTCACCACAGGTAAACACTGAAGCTTTCTTT	CASSPQVNTEAFF
.	TRBJ1-1	TRBV18	14	few	TGTGCCAGCTCACCTTTCCCGGGGGGCACTGAAGCTTTCTTT	CASSPFPGGTEAFF
.	TRBJ1-6	TRBV7-6	14	few	TGTGCCAGCAGCCCCCGGGGGCAGGATTCACCCCTCCACTTT	CASSPRGQDSPLHF
.	TRBJ2-3	TRBV20-1	14	.	TGCAGTGCTAGCCGGGAAGGCTTTGGAGATACGCAGTATTTT	CSASREGFGDTQYF
.	TRBJ2-1	TRBV20-1	13	.	TGCAGTGCTAGGTATCTAGTTAAGAATGAGCAGTTCTTC	CSARYLVKNEQFF
TRBD2	TRBJ2-1	TRBV7-8	16	.	TGTGCCAGCAGCTTAGGGGTAGCGGGGGTCTACAATGAGCAGTTCTTC	CASSLGVAGVYNEQFF
.	TRBJ1-5	TRBV7-2	16	many	TGTGCCAGCAGCTTAGGAGGGGGGGCCGTCAATCAGCCCCAGCATTTT	CASSLGGGAVNQPQHF
.	TRBJ2-3	TRBV6-5	14	many	TGTGCCAGCAGTCTCGACGGCGCCGGGGCATGGCAGTATTTT	CASSLDGAGAWQYF
TRBD1	TRBJ1-2	TRBV7-2	16	many	TGTGCCAGCAGCTTAGGAGGGACAGGGGTTAACTATGGCTACACCTTC	CASSLGGTGVNYGYTF
TRBD1	TRBJ1-2	TRBV6-6	14	.	TGTGCCAGCAGGGGCCGGGACAGGGGCGTTAGAGCCACCTTC	CASRGRDRGVRATF
.	TRBJ1-2	TRBV20-1	13	.	TGCAGTGCTAGAGAACAAGGGTGGAGTGGCTACACCTTC	CSAREQGWSGYTF
.	TRBJ1-1	TRBV12-3/TRBV12-4	15	few	TGTGCCAGCAGTTCCAGACTGAAACAGAACACTGAAGCTTTCTTT	CASSSRLKQNTEAFF
.	TRBJ1-2	TRBV5-1	16	many	TGCGCCAGCAGCTCACGGGTCGGTGGTACAAACTATGGCTACACCTTC	CASSSRVGGTNYGYTF
.	TRBJ2-7	TRBV29-1	13	many	TGCAGCGTTGAAAAGCCGGTCACCTACGAGCAGTACTTC	CSVEKPVTYEQYF
.	TRBJ2-7	TRBV28	13	few	TGTGCCAGCAGTTTGGCAGGGAAACACGAGCAGTACTTC	CASSLAGKHEQYF
.	TRBJ2-1	TRBV19	13	.	TGTGCCAGTAGCACGGGCCTGTACAATGAGCAGTTCTTC	CASSTGLYNEQFF
TRBD1	TRBJ2-7	TRBV27	14	many	TGTGCCAGCAGCCCCGGGACAGGGGGCAACGAGCAGTACTTC	CASSPGTGGNEQYF
TRBD2	TRBJ2-2	TRBV7-2	17	few	TGTGCCAGCAGCTGGACTAGCGGGGGAGTGAACACCGGGGAGCTGTTTTTT	CASSWTSGGVNTGELFF
TRBD1	TRBJ2-7	TRBV27	16	many	TGTGCCAGCAGTCCCTGGGGCAGGGGGCCTTCTTACGAGCAGTACTTC	CASSPWGRGPSYEQYF
.	TRBJ2-3	TRBV19	17	.	TGTGCCAGTAGCCCCTCGGGGGGAGCAGGGGACACAGATACGCAGTATTTT	CASSPSGGAGDTDTQYF
TRBD2	TRBJ2-5	TRBV12-3/TRBV12-4	14	.	TGTGCCAGCAGTCGGCCCCGCGGGGGTGAGACCCAGTACTTC	CASSRPRGGETQYF
TRBD2	TRBJ2-1	TRBV15	17	many	TGTGCCACCAGCAGAACACTAGCGGAGCCCCCCTACAATGAGCAGTTCTTC	CATSRTLAEPPYNEQFF
.	TRBJ1-2	TRBV24-1	13	few	TGTGCCACCAGTGCCCGGGCGGCGTCTGGCTACACCTTC	CATSARAASGYTF
.	TRBJ1-2	TRBV6-5	13	few	TGTGCCAGCAGCCGCAAGGAGGGCTATGGCTACACCTTC	CASSRKEGYGYTF
.	TRBJ1-4	TRBV14	16	.	TGTGCCAGCAGCCAAGTGGCCGGAGCCCTTAATGAAAAACTGTTTTTT	CASSQVAGALNEKLFF
TRBD1	TRBJ1-2	TRBV4-1	14	few	TGCGCCAGCAGCCCCACAGGGGCTAACTATGGCTACACCTTC	CASSPTGANYGYTF
TRBD2	TRBJ2-1	TRBV12-3/TRBV12-4	16	few	TGTGCCAGCAGCCGAGGACTAGCGGGGGTCAGTAATGAGCAGTTCTTC	CASSRGLAGVSNEQFF
.	TRBJ2-2	TRBV20-1	13	.	TGCAGTGCTAGGGGGCCGCGCACCGGGGAGCTGTTTTTT	CSARGPRTGELFF
.	TRBJ1-2	TRBV30	13	.	TGTGCCTGGAGTCCCTCAGGGAGTCTTGGCTACACCTTC	CAWSPSGSLGYTF
.	TRBJ1-5	TRBV5-8	14	.	TGTGCCAGCAGCCCACGGACAGGCAATCAGCCCCAGCATTTT	CASSPRTGNQPQHF
.	TRBJ2-5	TRBV27	17	.	TGTGCCAGCAGTTCCGCACCGGGACCCAATGTTAGAGAGACCCAGTACTTC	CASSSAPGPNVRETQYF
TRBD2	TRBJ2-7	TRBV15	14	.	TGTGCCACCAGCAGAGAGAGGCTAGCGGAGCTTCCCCTATTC	CATSRERLAELPLF
.	TRBJ1-1	TRBV19	16	.	TGTGCCAGTAGTCCCTCTCTTACAACCATGAACACTGAAGCTTTCTTT	CASSPSLTTMNTEAFF
.	TRBJ2-3	TRBV12-3/TRBV12-4	13	few	TGTGCCAGCAGTTTAAAGGTCCCAGATACGCAGTATTTT	CASSLKVPDTQYF
TRBD1	TRBJ1-5	TRBV20-1	15	.	TGCAGTGCTAGAGATTCAGGGGGGGGAAGTCAGCCCCAGCATTTT	CSARDSGGGSQPQHF
TRBD2	TRBJ2-5	TRBV7-2	17	.	TGTGCCAGCAGCTTCGGTTCCTCCGGGACTAGCGGGGGCCTTCAGTACTTC	CASSFGSSGTSGGLQYF
.	TRBJ1-1	TRBV30	15	few	TGTGCCTGGAGTGTACCGGGCAGGGTGGACACTGAAGCTTTCTTT	CAWSVPGRVDTEAFF
.	TRBJ1-5	TRBV4-1	13	.	TGCGCCAGCAGCCAAGATAGGAGTGGGCCCCAGCATTTT	CASSQDRSGPQHF
TRBD1	TRBJ1-4	TRBV5-1	20	.	TGCGCCAGCAGCCTAAAGCCGGGACAGACCTTCAGAGTGTCTAATGAAAAACTGTTTTTT	CASSLKPGQTFRVSNEKLFF
.	TRBJ1-5	TRBV6-4	18	.	TGTGCCAGCAGGCGGGAGGGGGGACCCGAAGTCAGCAATCAGCCCCAGCATTTT	CASRREGGPEVSNQPQHF
.	TRBJ2-1	TRBV3-1	12	many	TGTGCCAGCAGCCAAGGTTGGGTTGAGCAGTTCTTC	CASSQGWVEQFF
.	TRBJ1-2	TRBV6-6	14	many	TGTGCCAGCAGTCCCGGGGGGCGCACAGGCGGCTACACCTTC	CASSPGGRTGGYTF
.	TRBJ2-1	TRBV9	14	.	TGTGCCAGCAGCTACCGACAGGGACTCAATGAGCAGTTCTTC	CASSYRQGLNEQFF
.	TRBJ2-1	TRBV4-1	16	few	TGCGCCAGCAGCCGCTACCAGTCGAGCTCCTACAATGAGCAGTTCTTC	CASSRYQSSSYNEQFF
.	TRBJ1-2	TRBV5-1	15	once	TGCGCCAGCAGCTTGGCCCAGGGAACCCCCTATGGCTACACCTTC	CASSLAQGTPYGYTF
TRBD2	TRBJ2-7	TRBV10-3	12	many	TGTGCCATCGGGGGAGGGACCTACGAGCAGTACTTC	CAIGGGTYEQYF